The 32 T cell receptor beta chains presented below share a single source sample, sequenced in a study of cytotoxic CD8 clonotypes in ibrutinib-treated CLL. Profiled with immunoSEQ multiplex PCR; TCRdb holds only in-frame clones, not every one. The table has over 250,000 clones, roughly four fifths seen once. The sequenced sample was PBMCs, obtained at disease progression, from a patient treated with ibrutinib. The origin of the receptors is a human donor with chronic lymphocytic leukemia.

This chain joins TRBV19 and TRBJ1-4; 8 positions agree with TRBD1. Germline loops: CDR1 LNHDA, CDR2 SQIVND (reference sequence). The J segment lost 3 bases and the V segment lost 7 bases, leaving 7 bases of the junction unmatched. This CDR3 spans 15 amino acids. This chain's CDR3 is CASNGQGWANEKLFF. CDR3 nucleotides: TGTGCCAGTAACGGACAGGGTTGGGCTAATGAAAAACTGTTTTTT.

In the case of this clone: Other DNA sequences in this specimen translate into the identical CDR3. The rearrangement uses TRBV20-1 and TRBJ2-5, with 7 bases aligning to TRBD2. The CDR3 has 11 residues. The V gene's germline CDR1 is DFQATT and CDR2 SNEGSKA (reference sequence). Trimming cost V 3 bases and J 5 bases; bases outside gene matches: 0. The CDR3 is CSARGGETQYF. The CDR3 region has the DNA TGCAGTGCTAGGGGAGGGGAGACCCAGTACTTC.

The gene calls are TRBV11-2 and TRBJ2-7; D not certain. The length of the CDR3 is 13 residues. The germline V and J ends were trimmed by 5 bases and 2 bases, with 10 bases remaining between them. Per the germline V gene, CDR1 is SGHAT and CDR2 is FQNNGV. DNA for the CDR3: TGTGCCAGCAGCCCGACTGTTACCTACGAGCAGTACTTC. Its protein is CASSPTVTYEQYF.

The rearrangement links TRBV7-6 to TRBJ2-7, with 8 bases aligning to TRBD1. V was pared by 5 bases and J by 4 bases, with 13 bases of the junction left unmatched. Germline loops: CDR1 SGHVS, CDR2 FNYEAQ. The CDR3 has 16 residues. DNA of the CDR3: TGTGCCAGCAGCGTACTGGACAGGGCTTTAGGGTACGAGCAGTACTTC. Translating it yields CASSVLDRALGYEQYF.

The chain couples TRBV4-1 to TRBJ1-1; D is perhaps TRBD1 (5 bases). V dropped 1 base and J dropped 7 bases, with 16 bases sitting between them. The CDR3 runs 15 residues. The germline V gene encodes CDR1 MGHRA and CDR2 YSYEKL. This CDR3 is CASSQGGGARFEAFF. The CDR3 coding sequence is TGCGCCAGCAGCCAAGGGGGCGGGGCCCGATTTGAAGCTTTCTTT.

CDR3 DNA: TGTGCCAGCTCGCGGACAGTCTTTGATCCCGGGGAGCTGTTTTTT. It yields the protein CASSRTVFDPGELFF. The chain employs TRBV18 and TRBJ2-2; tentatively, D is TRBD1 (6 bases). Germline V gives CDR1 KGHSH, CDR2 LQKENI. The V gene lost 6 bases and the J gene lost 6 bases, with 17 bases spanning the gap. The CDR3 covers 15 residues.

This clone was detected only a few times. This chain connects TRBV6-6 to TRBJ1-5; unclear D gene. The CDR3 extends over 13 amino acids. Germline V gives CDR1 MNHNY, CDR2 SVGAGI (reference sequence). Trimming took off 4 bases at V and 4 bases at J, with 8 bases between the two ends. CDR3 DNA: TGTGCCAGCAGTTCCCTGGGGAATCAGCCCCAGCATTTT. It translates to CASSSLGNQPQHF.

V usage is TRBV7-8 and J usage is TRBJ1-1; D is ambiguous. The V gene lost 3 bases and the J gene lost 2 bases, with 10 bases spanning the gap. This CDR3 has 14 residues. Germline V gene lookup returns CDR1 SGHVS and CDR2 FQNEAQ. The CDR3 region is CASSFLKRNTEAFF. CDR3 in DNA: TGTGCCAGCAGCTTCTTGAAGAGAAACACTGAAGCTTTCTTT. The whole variable domain, filled in from reference TRBV7-8 and TRBJ1-1, reads GAGVSQSPRYKVAKRGQDVALRCDPISGHVSLFWYQQALGQGPEFLTYFQNEAQLDKSGLPSDRFFAERPEGSVSTLKIQRTQQEDSAVYLCASSFLKRNTEAFFGQGTRLTVV.

The chain recombines TRBV7-8 with TRBJ1-2; the D is unclear. This CDR3 spans 17 amino acids. V lost 1 base, J lost 2 bases, and 17 bases lay in between. Germline loops: CDR1 SGHVS, CDR2 FQNEAQ. The CDR3 DNA follows: TGTGCCAGCAGCTTAGAAGTCACACCGAACCTAAACTATGGCTACACCTTC. This translates into CASSLEVTPNLNYGYTF.

V and J are TRBV11-2 and TRBJ2-3, with D unresolved. Per germline, CDR1 SGHAT and CDR2 FQNNGV. The CDR3 covers 16 residues. Trimming stripped 5 bases from V and 2 bases from J, with 17 bases between. The chain's CDR3 is CASSLSGRAYTDTQYF. CDR3 in DNA: TGTGCCAGCAGCCTTAGTGGACGGGCGTACACAGATACGCAGTATTTT.

Here the CDR3 DNA reads TGTGCCAGCAGCAAAGGACGGTACACTGAAGCTTTCTTT. Residues: CASSKGRYTEAFF. The chain recombines TRBV11-3 with TRBJ1-1; D not resolved. The CDR3 length is 13 residues. The germline V gene encodes CDR1 SGHNT and CDR2 YENEEA. V was cut by 5 bases and J by 3 bases, with 10 bases left in between.

The chain is built from TRBV5-1 and TRBJ2-7; maybe TRBD1 (5 bases). This CDR3 comprises 14 residues. V was cut by 1 base and J by 0 bases, with 8 bases left in between. CDR1 is SGHRS, CDR2 YFSETQ, per germline. The CDR3 spells CASSLKGASYEQYF. The CDR3 DNA reads as TGCGCCAGCAGCTTGAAAGGGGCCTCCTACGAGCAGTACTTC.

This sequence joins TRBV27 and TRBJ1-1; D might be TRBD1 (5 bases). This CDR3 spans 13 amino acids. CDR1 is MNHEY and CDR2 is SMNVEV in the germline V gene (reference sequence). Trimming cost V 3 bases and J 4 bases, with 9 bases left between them. The CDR3 is CASSFRAFTEAFF. The CDR3, as DNA: TGTGCCAGCAGTTTCAGGGCGTTCACTGAAGCTTTCTTT.

The chain links TRBV7-7 to TRBJ2-3; 9 bases line up with TRBD2. V lost 4 bases and J lost 6; bases outside the gene matches: 8. Germline lookup yields CDR1 SSHAT and CDR2 FNYEAQ (reference sequence). The CDR3 is 15 residues long. For the CDR3, the DNA is TGTGCCAGCAGCTATGGGACTAGCCCCCTGGATACGCAGTATTTT. The encoded protein is CASSYGTSPLDTQYF.

The chain is built from TRBV4-1 and TRBJ1-1; possible D gene TRBD1, 6 bases. Germline V gene data show CDR1 as MGHRA and CDR2 as YSYEKL. CDR3 length: 14 residues. Trimming took off 4 bases at V and 4 bases at J, with 13 bases between the two ends. In DNA form, the CDR3 reads TGCGCCAGCAGCCCTCAGGGGCTCGGCACTGAAGCTTTCTTT. It is translated as CASSPQGLGTEAFF.

The chain carries TRBV4-3 and TRBJ2-1; 7 bases agree with TRBD1. The length of the CDR3 is 15 residues. Germline trimming cut 0 bases from V and 5 bases from J; bases unmatched to any gene: 4. Germline V gene lookup returns CDR1 LGHNA and CDR2 YSLEER. The CDR3 region is CASSQDPTGDNEQFF. Written as DNA, the CDR3 is TGCGCCAGCAGCCAAGACCCTACAGGGGACAATGAGCAGTTCTTC.

This chain uses TRBV6-1 with TRBJ1-5; D uncertain. This CDR3 region has 14 residues. V was pared by 7 bases and J by 4 bases, with 14 bases between. In germline, CDR1 is MNHNS, CDR2 SASEGT. In DNA, the CDR3 is TGTGCCAGCACCCCGTTAGTGGGGAATCAGCCCCAGCATTTT. Translated: CASTPLVGNQPQHF.

A single count supports this clone. The genes are TRBV25-1 and TRBJ2-7; D is possibly TRBD1 (6 bases). Germline CDR1 and CDR2: MGHDK and SYGVNS. The CDR3 runs 13 residues. The V end lost 3 bases, the J end lost 3 bases, and 9 bases lay between the germline ends. CDR3 bases: TGTGCCAGCAGTGACAGGGGCTTCTACGAGCAGTACTTC. It yields the protein CASSDRGFYEQYF.

The gene calls are TRBV7-2 and TRBJ2-7; 9 bases line up with TRBD1. The ends lost 5 bases at V and 2 bases at J; junction bases unmatched: 4. The CDR3 totals 14 residues. CDR1 is SGHTA and CDR2 is FQGNSA in the germline V gene. The CDR3 coding sequence is TGTGCCAGCAGCGTCGGGACAGGGACCTACGAGCAGTACTTC. Its translation is CASSVGTGTYEQYF.

This chain uses TRBV7-9 with TRBJ2-1; D is uncertain. V lost 3 bases and J lost 4, with 13 bases in between. The CDR3 is 15 amino acids. CDR1 and CDR2 (germline): SEHNR, FQNEAQ (reference sequence). The CDR3 region is CASSFPLPLYNEQFF. CDR3 coding DNA: TGTGCCAGCAGCTTCCCCCTCCCCCTTTACAATGAGCAGTTCTTC. The entire variable domain, with the rest obtained from reference TRBV7-9 and TRBJ2-1, is as follows: DTGVSQNPRHKITKRGQNVTFRCDPISEHNRLYWYRQTLGQGPEFLTYFQNEAQLEKSRLLSDRFSAERPKGSFSTLEIQRTEQGDSAMYLCASSFPLPLYNEQFFGPGTRLTVL.

The CDR3 region has the DNA TGTGCCAGCAGCCAAGATTTCCTTTCCGAAGATACGCAGTATTTT. Its protein product is CASSQDFLSEDTQYF. The V and J genes are TRBV4-2 and TRBJ2-3; D uncertain. The CDR3 contains 15 residues. Germline CDR1 reads LGHNA; CDR2 reads YNFKEQ. Trimming pared 0 bases from V and 5 bases from J, leaving 12 bases between.

This clone was seen more than once but under ten times. The chain employs TRBV2 and TRBJ2-6; unclear D gene. From germline, CDR1 is SNHLY and CDR2 FYNNEI. The CDR3 sequence is 14 residues long. Trimming left V 5 bases short and J 4 bases short, with 9 bases between. CDR3 bases: TGTGCCAGCAGTACTCCATCCGGGGCCAACGTCCTGACTTTC. This encodes CASSTPSGANVLTF.

The J gene is TRBJ2-2, the V gene TRBV28; a weak D match, TRBD1 (5 bases). Germline lookup yields CDR1 MDHEN and CDR2 SYDVKM. The CDR3 sequence is 15 residues long. Trimming stripped 2 bases from V and 5 bases from J, with 12 bases between. The CDR3 coding sequence is TGTGCCAGCAGTTTAGGGGATCCAGGGACCGGGGAGCTGTTTTTT. Residues: CASSLGDPGTGELFF.

The chain links TRBV7-9 to TRBJ1-1; 7 nucleotides agree with TRBD1. V lost 5 bases and J lost 11; bases outside the gene matches: 8. Per germline, CDR1 SEHNR and CDR2 FQNEAQ (reference sequence). The CDR3 loop spans 12 amino acids. CDR3: CASSNWGDSAFF. In DNA, the CDR3 is TGTGCCAGCAGCAATTGGGGGGACAGTGCTTTCTTT.

The CDR3 DNA reads TGTGCCAGCAAGAGCGCATCCCCCCAGGGAGAGCAGTTCTTC. Protein: CASKSASPQGEQFF. The chain links TRBV5-8 to TRBJ2-1, with D perhaps TRBD1 (5 bases). V dropped 6 bases and J dropped 10 bases, with 20 bases sitting between them. The length of the CDR3 is 14 residues. Germline CDR1 reads SGHTS; CDR2 reads YDEGEE.

The chain employs TRBV25-1 and TRBJ1-3, with 7 nucleotides matching TRBD1. With V trimmed by 4 bases and J by 5 bases, 8 bases remained unmatched. Germline V gene lookup returns CDR1 MGHDK and CDR2 SYGVNS. The CDR3 is 15 amino acids. CDR3 coding DNA: TGTGCCAGCAGTGCCCTCGACAGGGATAGAAACACCATATATTTT. Its protein is CASSALDRDRNTIYF.

A few counts support this clone. The chain links TRBV4-3 to TRBJ2-3; no clear D. The CDR3 runs 11 residues. Trimming shortened V by 1 base and J by 5 bases, and 1 base separated the two germline ends. Germline V gene sequence: CDR1 LGHNA, CDR2 YSLEER. This CDR3 reads CASSQGDTQYF. The CDR3 DNA is TGCGCCAGCAGCCAAGGAGATACGCAGTATTTT.

The sample holds one count of this clone. The genes are TRBV4-1 and TRBJ2-3; 11 bases match TRBD2. Germline values: CDR1 MGHRA, CDR2 YSYEKL. The CDR3 has 20 amino acids. The J segment lost 5 bases and the V segment lost 0 bases, leaving 16 bases of the junction unmatched. The CDR3, as DNA: TGCGCCAGCAGCCAAGAACTAGGGGGGTTACTAGCGGGAGTCCGAGATACGCAGTATTTT. Translating it yields CASSQELGGLLAGVRDTQYF.

V usage is TRBV6-1 and J usage is TRBJ1-6, with D possibly TRBD1 on 5 matching bases. The V end was cut by 7 bases, the J end by 13 bases, with 11 bases between. Germline V gene lookup returns CDR1 MNHNS and CDR2 SASEGT. This CDR3 spans 11 amino acids. The CDR3 DNA follows: TGTGCCAGCAATAGGGGACTTCCCCTCCACTTT. Translation gives CASNRGLPLHF.

This clone was picked up a small number of times. This rearrangement joins TRBV5-1 to TRBJ1-6; maybe TRBD1 (5 bases). Germline assignment: CDR1 SGHRS and CDR2 YFSETQ. V shed 2 bases and J shed 8 bases, with 11 bases lying between them. The CDR3 totals 14 residues. The CDR3 DNA reads TGCGCCAGCAGCTTCGCAGGGAGGGATTCACCCCTCCACTTT. Translation gives CASSFAGRDSPLHF.

A few counts support this clone. V is TRBV2 and J is TRBJ1-3; perhaps TRBD1 as D (6 bases). From germline, CDR1 is SNHLY and CDR2 FYNNEI. The CDR3 covers 15 residues. The V end lost 6 bases, the J end lost 2 bases, and 14 bases lay between the germline ends. The DNA of the CDR3 is TGTGCCAGCAGGCGGTCAGGGGTCGCTGGAAACACCATATATTTT. Translated: CASRRSGVAGNTIYF. Combining the CDR3 with reference TRBV2 and TRBJ1-3 gives the whole variable domain EPEVTQTPSHQVTQMGQEVILRCVPISNHLYFYWYRQILGQKVEFLVSFYNNEISEKSEIFDDQFSVERPDGSNFTLKIRSTKLEDSAMYFCASRRSGVAGNTIYFGEGSWLTVV.

The rearrangement joins TRBV4-1 to TRBJ1-3; possible D gene TRBD1, 6 bases. This CDR3 has 14 residues. Trimming stripped 2 bases from V and 7 bases from J, with 12 bases between. CDR1 is MGHRA and CDR2 is YSYEKL in the germline V gene. The CDR3 spells CASSQPTGRNTIYF. In DNA, the CDR3 is TGCGCCAGCAGCCAACCGACAGGACGTAACACCATATATTTT.